Sequencing of this TCR beta chain was carried out in a study of shared clonotypes between healthy human individuals. Whole-study context: The cohort comprised a couple of women and a few men. Their ages spanned 18 to 49 years.

CDR3 length equals 14 residues. Germline CDR1 is LNHDA and CDR2 is SQIVND (reference sequence). Trimming left V 7 bases short and J 6 bases short, with 18 bases between. Positively selected for CCR7, the CD45RO-negative cells used as naive CD8 cells excluded terminally differentiated effector memory CD45RA+ cells. Assay used: immunoSEQ multiplex PCR; TCRdb lists only in-frame clones, some missing. The sample holds about 2.1 million clones; approximately 92% are singletons and the top ten take more than 1.5%. The sequence came from a man younger than 30 in good health. Some clones in this sample may be carry-over from other donors' samples. The specimen sequenced was naive CD8+ T cells from PBMCs. The chain joins TRBV19 to TRBJ1-1; a possible D gene is TRBD1 (5 bases). CDR3 coding DNA: TGTGCCAGTACAACGGGACTCCCCTCATCTGAAGCTTTCTTT. Translating gives CASTTGLPSSEAFF.